This TCR beta chain was captured in a study of OX40 agonist ivuxolimab in advanced cancers. About the research overall: Patients were treated with ivuxolimab, an agonistic anti-OX40 (CD134) antibody. Intravenous ivuxolimab at 0.01 to 10 mg/kg was given to patients every 2 weeks. Study-wide findings and caveats: The antigens recognized by the expanded peripheral T cells, that is their antigen specificity, were not determined. Within 6 weeks, CD4+ and CD8+ blood T cells expanded clonally at 0.1 to 3.0 mg/kg.

The V gene's germline CDR1 is KGHSH and CDR2 LQKENI. The CDR3 is 16 amino acids. V shed 2 bases, J shed 7 bases, and the junction held 9 bases outside the gene matches. A note on this clone: Its antigen is unidentified.

Assay used: immunoSEQ multiplex PCR; TCRdb lists only in-frame clones, some missing. Of 77,000 or so clones listed, 80% to 95% are singletons. The sequence derives from an adult with an advanced solid tumor such as melanoma, head and neck, liver or kidney cancer. The sequences come from CD4+ or CD8+ T cells sorted from blood, collected in a trial of the OX40 agonist ivuxolimab. The V gene is TRBV18, the J gene TRBJ2-1; 9 positions agree with TRBD2. The CDR3: CASSPVVGLAINEQFF. The CDR3 coding sequence is TGTGCCAGCTCACCAGTAGTAGGACTAGCGATAAATGAGCAGTTCTTC.